This TCR beta chain comes out of a study of T-cell reconstitution after alpha-beta-depleted transplantation in children. Broader study findings: A year post-transplant, T-cell counts and diversity derived mostly from newly produced T cells. Expanded graft clones, several hundred of them, were reportedly the source of alpha-beta T cells about two months after transplant.

As to this clonotype: What it recognizes is unknown.

Preparation of the TCRbeta library was carried out with unique molecular identifiers. In TCRdb, the PCR reads were re-called with MiXCR into one record per CDR3 protein. The profile shows approximately 400,000 distinct CDR3 sequences, 15% to 20% of them singletons. With 2 bases clipped from V and 0 bases from J, the junction kept 3 bases outside the gene matches. This CDR3 region has 17 residues. Germline V CDR1 and CDR2: MNHEY, SVGAGI. The J gene is TRBJ1-6, the V gene TRBV6-5; TRBD1 matches at 8 bases. This sequence was found in a boy under three years old who had a stem cell transplant for Wiskott-Aldrich syndrome, so the T cells may come from the graft donor. The specimen comprised PBMCs, mostly from graft donor cells, sampled 360 days after TCRalphabeta/CD19-depleted stem cell transplant. The CDR3 here is CASSYPDRGSYNSPLHF. DNA for the CDR3: TGTGCCAGCAGTTACCCCGACAGGGGCTCCTATAATTCACCCCTCCACTTT.